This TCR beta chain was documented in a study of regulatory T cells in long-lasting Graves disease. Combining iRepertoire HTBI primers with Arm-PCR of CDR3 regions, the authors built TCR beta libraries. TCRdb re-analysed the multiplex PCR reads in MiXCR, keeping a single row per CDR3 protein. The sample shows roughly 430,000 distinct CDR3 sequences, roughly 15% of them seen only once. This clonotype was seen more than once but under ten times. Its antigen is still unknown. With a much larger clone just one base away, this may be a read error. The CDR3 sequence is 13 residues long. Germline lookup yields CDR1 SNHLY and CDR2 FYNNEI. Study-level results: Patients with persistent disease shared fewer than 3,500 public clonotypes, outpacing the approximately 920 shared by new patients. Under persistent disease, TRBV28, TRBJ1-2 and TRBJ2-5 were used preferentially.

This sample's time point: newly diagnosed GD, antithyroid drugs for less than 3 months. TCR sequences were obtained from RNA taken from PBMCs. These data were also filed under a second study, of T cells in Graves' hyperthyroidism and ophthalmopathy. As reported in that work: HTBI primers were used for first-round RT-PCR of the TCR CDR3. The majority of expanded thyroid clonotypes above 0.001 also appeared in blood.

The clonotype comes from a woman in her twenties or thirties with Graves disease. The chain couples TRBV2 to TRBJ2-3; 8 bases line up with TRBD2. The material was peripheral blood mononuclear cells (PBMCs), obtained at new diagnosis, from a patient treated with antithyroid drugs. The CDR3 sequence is CASREGAGDTRYF. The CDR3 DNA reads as TGTGCCAGCCGGGAGGGAGCGGGGGATACGCGGTATTTT.